A single sample gave rise to the 11 T cell receptor beta chains below, sequenced in a study of type 1 and type 2 diabetes patients (dated by TCRdb to the mid-2010s). Sequencing was carried out with an Illumina MiSeq. For TCRbeta CDR3 amplification, the template was genomic DNA taken from the sorted T cell subsets. The TCRbeta CDR3 region was amplified by multiplex PCR with 30 forward and 13 reverse primers. Through fastp at Q25 and MiXCR, TCRdb rebuilt clones from the public reads, retaining in-frame beta chains. Each CDR3 protein appears once, grouped with its most common genes and DNA. This sample is represented by under 300,000 distinct CDR3 sequences; around 47% of them were singletons. Roughly 13% of the sample belongs to the ten largest clones. Source material: peripheral blood mononuclear cells (PBMCs). Every receptor here comes from a young man with type 2 diabetes.

This clonotype was picked up many times. The J gene is TRBJ1-1, the V gene TRBV2, with D hard to call. The CDR3 is 15 amino acids. CDR1 and CDR2 (germline): SNHLY, FYNNEI. Between the trimmed V and J ends, which lost 8 bases and 3 bases, there was a span of 19 bases. The CDR3 coding sequence is TGTGCCAGCCTGGTTTCAACTAACCTAGACACTGAAGCTTTCTTT. Protein product: CASLVSTNLDTEAFF.

For this clonotype: A much bigger clone sits one base away, suggesting this may be a read error. The chain couples TRBV2 to TRBJ1-2, with 9 bases matching TRBD1. The CDR3 covers 15 residues. CDR1 is SNHLY and CDR2 is FYNNEI in the germline V gene. CDR3 bases: TGTGACAGCAGTGGGACAGGGTCGCCTAACTATGGCTACACCTTC. Residues: CDSSGTGSPNYGYTF. Looking up the rest from reference TRBV2 and TRBJ1-2 gives the full variable domain: EPEVTQTPSHQVTQMGQEVILRCVPISNHLYFYWYRQILGQKVEFLVSFYNNEISEKSEIFDDQFSVERPDGSNFTLKIRSTKLEDSAMYFCDSSGTGSPNYGYTFGSGTRLTVV.

This clonotype is a singleton in its sample. A junction end diverges from the germline sequence, so it may reflect a read error. V and J are TRBV7-8 and TRBJ2-3; 9 bases are a match to TRBD2. Per germline, CDR1 SGHVS and CDR2 FQNEAQ. This CDR3 is built from 15 residues. This CDR3 is CASSLAGYGTDTQYF. CDR3 sequence (DNA): TGTGCCAGCAGCCTAGCGGGGTACGGCACAGATACGCAGTATTTT.

As DNA, the CDR3 is TGTGCCTGGAATTCCAGGAAGAATTCACCCCTCCACTTT. Amino acid sequence: CAWNSRKNSPLHF. This chain connects TRBV19 to TRBJ1-6; unclear D gene. Trimming pared 11 bases from V and 7 bases from J, leaving 15 bases between. Germline CDR1 LNHDA, CDR2 SQIVND (reference sequence). This CDR3 has 13 residues.

The chain employs TRBV10-3 and TRBJ1-5; 7 bases line up with TRBD1. The V gene's germline CDR1 is ENHRY and CDR2 SYGVKD. The trim removed 4 bases at V and 5 bases at J, leaving 8 bases unmatched. The CDR3 spans 15 residues. The CDR3 DNA is TGTGCCATCAGTGTGAACAGGGGCGGAGATCAGCCCCAGCATTTT. Translation gives CAISVNRGGDQPQHF.

CDR3 in amino acids: CASSIAGTEYNEQFF. CDR3 bases: TGTGCCAGTAGTATAGCTGGGACAGAATACAATGAGCAGTTCTTC. The genes are TRBV19 and TRBJ2-1, with 7 bases aligning to TRBD1. J gave up 4 bases and V 1 base, and 4 bases lay outside the gene matches. CDR3 length: 15 amino acids. Per the germline V gene, CDR1 is LNHDA and CDR2 is SQIVND (reference sequence).

This clonotype came up a few times. This chain links TRBV7-8 with TRBJ2-7; 9 bases align to TRBD2. This CDR3 has 14 amino acids. The V gene end was trimmed by 5 bases and the J gene end by 2 bases; junction bases not matched to a gene: 4. Germline CDR1 is SGHVS and CDR2 is FQNEAQ. Written as DNA, the CDR3 is TGTGCCAGCAGCACTCTAGCGGGGCCCTACGAGCAGTACTTC. It is translated as CASSTLAGPYEQYF.

This rearrangement joins TRBV27 to TRBJ1-2; D is possibly TRBD1 (5 bases). CDR1 and CDR2 from the germline V gene are MNHEY and SMNVEV (reference sequence). V lost 4 bases to trimming and J lost 1 base, with 16 bases between them. This CDR3 region has 16 residues. CDR3 sequence (DNA): TGTGCCAGCAGTTACCGCCCGGGACGGAATAACTATGGCTACACCTTC. Translation gives CASSYRPGRNNYGYTF.

This clonotype was counted many times. The V gene is TRBV25-1, the J gene TRBJ1-2, with unresolved D. Trimming pared 1 base from V and 8 bases from J, leaving 11 bases between. The CDR3 is 13 amino acids. CDR1 and CDR2 from the germline V gene are MGHDK and SYGVNS. The CDR3 loop reads CASSEWVHRGYTF. Written as DNA, the CDR3 is TGTGCCAGCAGTGAATGGGTACACCGCGGCTACACCTTC.

The rearrangement joins TRBV27 to TRBJ1-4; unclear D gene. The CDR3 spans 11 residues. Trimming cost V 6 bases and J 5 bases, with 4 bases left between them. CDR1 is MNHEY and CDR2 is SMNVEV in the germline V gene (reference sequence). The CDR3 bases are TGTGCCAGCAGGAAGAATGAAAAACTGTTTTTT. Encoded protein: CASRKNEKLFF.

J is TRBJ2-5 and V is TRBV7-2, with D possibly TRBD2 on 6 matching bases. With 2 bases removed from V and 4 bases from J, the gap between germline ends came to 20 bases. The CDR3 runs to 17 residues. The germline V gene has CDR1 SGHTA and CDR2 FQGNSA. This CDR3 is CASSLKLGTAIPETQYF. In DNA form, the CDR3 reads TGTGCCAGCAGCTTAAAGTTAGGGACTGCAATACCAGAGACCCAGTACTTC. Looking up the rest from reference TRBV7-2 and TRBJ2-5 gives the full variable domain: GAGVSQSPSNKVTEKGKDVELRCDPISGHTALYWYRQSLGQGLEFLIYFQGNSAPDKSGLPSDRFSAERTGGSVSTLTIQRTQQEDSAVYLCASSLKLGTAIPETQYFGPGTRLLVL.